These T cell receptor beta chains were read from a single sample in a study of beta chain features in type 1 diabetes. The repertoire was sequenced with immunoSEQ multiplex PCR; TCRdb's copy has only in-frame clones and lacks some. The table lists fewer than 400,000 clones, around 7.6% of them singletons. Sequencing input: central memory CD4+ T cells from blood. All receptors come from a woman between 18 and 29 years old in good health. Both conserved end residues are part of each CDR3. The order of the fields is J gene, V gene, D gene, clone size, CDR3 DNA, CDR3 protein. D genes are given only for firm matches. Clone sizes are given selectively: once, few, many, or a class where the clone is expanded.

>TRBJ2-3|TRBV28|TRBD2|NA
TGTGCCAGCATTCCGGGAGGGACAGATACGCAGTATTTT
CASIPGGTDTQYF
>TRBJ1-5|TRBV4-3|NA|NA
TGCGCCAGCAGCCAAGACGGGAACACCGGGATTGGACCCCAGCATTTT
CASSQDGNTGIGPQHF
>TRBJ1-1|TRBV7-2|NA|NA
TGTGCCAGCAGCTTATCTCCCGGCAACACTGAAGCTTTCTTT
CASSLSPGNTEAFF
>TRBJ2-5|TRBV7-2|NA|NA
TGTGCCAGCAGCTTAGGGGTACAGTCTCAAGAGACCCAGTACTTC
CASSLGVQSQETQYF
>TRBJ2-3|TRBV5-1|NA|NA
TGCGCCAGCAGGGATTGGATACTATACACAGATACGCAGTATTTT
CASRDWILYTDTQYF
>TRBJ2-7|TRBV7-2|NA|NA
TGTGCCAGTGGCCGACCCCCCCTACTCGAGCAGTACTTC
CASGRPPLLEQYF
>TRBJ2-5|TRBV5-8|TRBD1|few
TGTGCCAGCAGCTCCTGGACAGGGGAGACCCAGTACTTC
CASSSWTGETQYF
>TRBJ2-3|TRBV4-1|TRBD2|NA
TGCGCCAGCAGCCAAGGCCTAGCGGGAGGGCCAAGCGGCACAGATACGCAGTATTTT
CASSQGLAGGPSGTDTQYF
>TRBJ1-4|TRBV29-1|NA|NA
TGCAGCGTTGAAGTAAATTCAGGGGAGAAAGAAAAACTGTTTTTT
CSVEVNSGEKEKLFF
>TRBJ2-3|TRBV7-6|NA|NA
TGTGCCAGCAGCTTAGTGGTACAGATCAGCACAGATACGCAGTATTTT
CASSLVVQISTDTQYF
>TRBJ2-5|TRBV10-2|TRBD1|many
TGCGCCAGCAGTGATAGACAGGGCTGGGAGACCCAGTACTTC
CASSDRQGWETQYF
>TRBJ2-3|TRBV7-8|NA|NA
TGTGCCAGCAGCTTAGGTGTCAGGGAGACGCAGTATTTT
CASSLGVRETQYF
>TRBJ2-1|TRBV14|NA|few
TGTGCCAGCAGACCCACAGGTGGGCAAAACAATGAGCAGTTCTTC
CASRPTGGQNNEQFF
>TRBJ1-4|TRBV15|NA|many
TGTGCCACCAGCAGAGGCTCCGTAACAGGGTCCCAAGTTTTT
CATSRGSVTGSQVF
>TRBJ2-7|TRBV7-3|NA|NA
TGTGCCAGCAGCTTAACGGTAGGGGAGCAGTACTTC
CASSLTVGEQYF
>TRBJ1-4|TRBV6-5|NA|NA
TGTGCCAGCAGTTACCAGGGTGAAAAACTGTTTTTT
CASSYQGEKLFF
>TRBJ1-5|TRBV4-2|NA|few
TGTGCCAGCAGCCCCGACCCCTATAGCAATCAGCCCCAGCATTTT
CASSPDPYSNQPQHF
>TRBJ2-5|TRBV7-2|TRBD2|few
TGTGCCAGCAGTCTACGTGGCGGGAGGCCCCAAGAGACCCAGTACTTC
CASSLRGGRPQETQYF
>TRBJ2-1|TRBV25-1|TRBD2|NA
TGTGCCAGCAGTGATCATGGGACTAGATCTCGAGAGCAGTTCTTC
CASSDHGTRSREQFF
>TRBJ1-1|TRBV5-6|NA|NA
TGTGCCAGCAGCTTGACCATGAACACTGAAGCTTTCTTT
CASSLTMNTEAFF
>TRBJ2-3|TRBV10-1|NA|NA
TGCGCCAGCAGTGAATCGTCGGGAAAAGCAGATACGCAGTATTTT
CASSESSGKADTQYF
>TRBJ2-1|TRBV4-3|NA|few
TGCGCCAGCAGCTCCTGGACCCACGGCCGTTACAATGAGCAGTTCTTC
CASSSWTHGRYNEQFF
>TRBJ2-5|TRBV7-9|NA|NA
TGTGCCAGCAGCTTAGGGGCTAAAGAGACCCAGTACTTC
CASSLGAKETQYF
>TRBJ2-7|TRBV7-2|NA|few
TGTGCCAGCAGCCTCTACCAATCTTACGAGCAGTACTTC
CASSLYQSYEQYF
>TRBJ1-5|TRBV29-1|NA|few
TGCAGCGTTGTGATCTCCGGGGAATACAATCAGCCCCAGCATTTT
CSVVISGEYNQPQHF
>TRBJ1-2|TRBV18|NA|few
TGTGCCAGCTCACGACTTGATACAGCGAATGGCTACACCTTC
CASSRLDTANGYTF
>TRBJ2-1|TRBV6-1|NA|NA
TGTGCCAGCAGTGCAGGGACCAACTCCTACAATGAGCAGTTCTTC
CASSAGTNSYNEQFF
>TRBJ2-3|TRBV2|NA|NA
TGTGCCAGCAGTGAAGGCGGTTATCAGTATTTT
CASSEGGYQYF
>TRBJ2-7|TRBV7-3|NA|few
TGTGCCAGCAGCTTAATCTTCTACGAGCAGTACTTC
CASSLIFYEQYF
>TRBJ2-3|TRBV11-2|NA|few
TGTGCCAGCAGCCCTTACGACAGCACAGATACGCAGTATTTT
CASSPYDSTDTQYF
>TRBJ2-7|TRBV4-1|TRBD1|few
TGCGCCAGCAGCCAGAATGACAGGGGTCGCGAGCAGTACTTC
CASSQNDRGREQYF
>TRBJ2-5|TRBV5-1|NA|NA
TGCGCCAGCAGCTTGGGGACAAGGGGGTACCAAGAGACCCAGTACTTC
CASSLGTRGYQETQYF
>TRBJ1-1|TRBV4-3|NA|NA
TGCGCCAGCAGCCAAGCGGACAAACCTAACACTGAAGCTTTCTTT
CASSQADKPNTEAFF
>TRBJ2-3|TRBV9|NA|NA
TGTGCCAGCAGCGTAGCAGTAGCGGGCACAGATACGCAGTATTTT
CASSVAVAGTDTQYF
>TRBJ1-5|TRBV6-5|NA|NA
TGTGCCAGGGGACTTCCGACCCAGCATTTT
CARGLPTQHF
>TRBJ2-7|TRBV7-8|NA|NA
TGTGCCAGCAGCTTCAAGGGGCAGGGGCCCTACGAGCAGTACTTC
CASSFKGQGPYEQYF
>TRBJ2-3|TRBV7-7|TRBD2|many
TGTGCTAGCAGCCGTAGCGGGGTCACAGATACGCAGTATTTT
CASSRSGVTDTQYF
>TRBJ2-1|TRBV10-3|TRBD2|few
TGTGCCATCAAAAGTCTAGCGGGAGATGAGCAGTTCTTC
CAIKSLAGDEQFF
>TRBJ2-7|TRBV6-1|NA|NA
TGTGCCAGCAGTGTTAGAATTCCGGGTGGCGAGCAGTACTTC
CASSVRIPGGEQYF
>TRBJ2-1|TRBV11-1|TRBD2|few
TGTGCCAGCAGCTTTGGTCGCCTAGCGGGAGAAAATGAGCAGTTCTTC
CASSFGRLAGENEQFF
>TRBJ2-1|TRBV7-9|TRBD2|few
TGTGCCAGCAGCTTAGGTAGCGGGAACTACAATGAGCAGTTCTTC
CASSLGSGNYNEQFF
>TRBJ2-3|TRBV7-9|NA|NA
TGTGCCAGCAGCTTAGCTCTCATGAGCACAGATACGCAGTATTTT
CASSLALMSTDTQYF
>TRBJ1-1|TRBV4-2|TRBD1|NA
TGTGCCAGCAGCCCGCAGGGGGTGAGGACTGAAGCTTTCTTT
CASSPQGVRTEAFF